Following are 14 T cell receptor beta chains from one sample sequenced in a study of cytomegalovirus exposure and HLA in healthy donors. 13 Jbeta primers and 60 Vbeta primers were used for the PCR. TCRdb's table, derived via immunoSEQ multiplex PCR, lists solely in-frame clones and lacks some. This sample carries about 220,000 clones, around 80% of them seen once, and the ten largest clones take over 0.65%. The material sequenced was PBMCs. The receptors originated from a boy younger than 10 in good health and CMV-seronegative.

The chain has TRBV5-1 and TRBJ1-2, with 9 bases aligning to TRBD1. J was trimmed by 5 bases and V by 4 bases; bases with no gene match: 9. The CDR3 has 15 amino acids. Germline CDR1 reads SGHRS; CDR2 reads YFSETQ. The CDR3 DNA reads TGCGCCAGCAGCACCACCGGGACAGGGTTGTATGGCTACACCTTC. Its protein product is CASSTTGTGLYGYTF.

The V call is TRBV4-1, the J call TRBJ2-3, with 8 positions matching TRBD2. The germline gives CDR1 MGHRA, CDR2 YSYEKL. Losses at the gene ends were 3 bases for V and 7 bases for J; bases not matched to a gene: 9. The CDR3 totals 15 residues. CDR3 residues: CASSQQAGVLNTQYF. The CDR3 bases are TGCGCCAGCAGCCAGCAAGCGGGAGTTTTAAATACGCAGTATTTT.

The V gene is TRBV20-1, the J gene TRBJ2-3, with D unresolved. CDR1 is DFQATT, CDR2 SNEGSKA, per germline (reference sequence). Trimming removed 8 bases from V and 4 bases from J, with 7 bases in between. The CDR3 is 10 amino acids. DNA for the CDR3: TGCAGTACGCGCCCAGATACGCAGTATTTT. It codes for CSTRPDTQYF.

The chain is built from TRBV19 and TRBJ2-3, with D perhaps TRBD2 (5 bases). V was cut by 6 bases and J by 1 base, with 8 bases left in between. CDR1 LNHDA and CDR2 SQIVND come from the germline V gene (reference sequence). This CDR3 spans 13 amino acids. In DNA form, the CDR3 reads TGTGCCAGTAGAGCCGGGGGCACAGATACGCAGTATTTT. It specifies CASRAGGTDTQYF.

The chain couples TRBV20-1 to TRBJ2-5; D perhaps matches TRBD2 (5 bases). This CDR3 comprises 11 residues. The germline CDR1 and CDR2 sequences are DFQATT and SNEGSKA (reference sequence). Trimming removed 4 bases from V and 4 bases from J, with 7 bases in between. In DNA, the CDR3 is TGCAGTGCTACCCTAGCAGAGACCCAGTACTTC. Translated, it gives CSATLAETQYF.

The V call is TRBV4-1, the J call TRBJ2-1; the D is unclear. The germline gives CDR1 MGHRA, CDR2 YSYEKL. CDR3 length: 14 residues. V lost 1 base and J 9 bases, leaving 13 bases between the germline ends. CDR3 loop: CASSQGSESGEQFF. Written as DNA, the CDR3 is TGCGCCAGCAGCCAAGGATCTGAATCGGGTGAGCAGTTCTTC.

This chain connects TRBV4-2 to TRBJ2-3; 12 bases are a match to TRBD2. Germline CDR1 reads LGHNA; CDR2 reads YNFKEQ. CDR3 length equals 17 residues. V trimming: 2 bases; J trimming: 5 bases; junction bases outside the gene matches: 8. This CDR3 is CASSQNPSGGARDTQYF. The CDR3 region has the DNA TGTGCCAGCAGCCAAAATCCTAGCGGGGGGGCAAGAGATACGCAGTATTTT.

With regard to this clone: Different DNA sequences within this sample yield the same CDR3. The J gene is TRBJ2-1, the V gene TRBV30; D is unresolved. V lost 0 bases to trimming and J lost 9 bases, with 9 bases between them. CDR3 length: 12 amino acids. Germline V gene data show CDR1 as GTSNPN and CDR2 as SVGIG (reference sequence). The CDR3 reads CAWSVGGGEQFF. The CDR3, as DNA: TGTGCCTGGAGTGTAGGCGGTGGTGAGCAGTTCTTC.

V gene TRBV6-1 combines with J gene TRBJ2-1, with TRBD1 matching over 10 bases. Germline CDR1 is MNHNS and CDR2 is SASEGT. V gave up 4 bases and J gave up 4 bases; unmatched junction bases: 4. The CDR3 loop spans 15 amino acids. The CDR3 spells CASSVGTGAYNEQFF. The CDR3 coding sequence is TGTGCCAGCAGTGTCGGGACAGGGGCTTACAATGAGCAGTTCTTC.

This clone was recorded only once. J is TRBJ1-5 and V is TRBV5-1; D is possibly TRBD1 (6 bases). The CDR3 runs 15 residues. V gave up 4 bases and J gave up 5 bases, with 16 bases separating them. CDR1 is SGHRS and CDR2 is YFSETQ in the germline V gene. As DNA, the CDR3 is TGCGCCAGCAGCCACGGGGCGGGGGCAGATCAGCCCCAGCATTTT. Translating gives CASSHGAGADQPQHF.

This chain joins TRBV11-2 and TRBJ2-1; D is possibly TRBD2 (6 bases). Deletions cut 1 base from V and 8 bases from J, with 18 bases between. Per germline, CDR1 SGHAT and CDR2 FQNNGV. The CDR3 runs 16 residues. CDR3 bases: TGTGCCAGCAGCTTAGTAGGCGACGGAGGGCTCGATGAGCAGTTCTTC. Amino acid sequence: CASSLVGDGGLDEQFF.

CDR3 sequence (DNA): TGTGCCAGCAGTTTCGTGCGGGACAGGGACGAGCAGTACTTC. Protein: CASSFVRDRDEQYF. The chain employs TRBV28 and TRBJ2-7; TRBD1 agrees at 9 bases. J was trimmed by 5 bases and V by 3 bases; bases with no gene match: 5. The germline gives CDR1 MDHEN, CDR2 SYDVKM. The CDR3 totals 14 residues.

This chain connects TRBV6-4 to TRBJ2-1, with 7 bases matching TRBD1. This CDR3 contains 15 residues. Losses at the gene ends were 5 bases for V and 5 bases for J; bases not matched to a gene: 9. The germline CDR1 and CDR2 sequences are MRHNA and SNTAGT. This CDR3 is CASSRQGVEHNEQFF. DNA of the CDR3: TGTGCCAGCAGTCGACAGGGAGTGGAACACAATGAGCAGTTCTTC.

The chain links TRBV18 to TRBJ1-1; D call uncertain. Germline loops: CDR1 KGHSH, CDR2 LQKENI. The CDR3 covers 13 residues. Deletions cut 6 bases from V and 1 base from J, with 9 bases between. CDR3 coding DNA: TGTGCCAGCTCTCTAGACCCGAACACTGAAGCTTTCTTT. Translating it yields CASSLDPNTEAFF.